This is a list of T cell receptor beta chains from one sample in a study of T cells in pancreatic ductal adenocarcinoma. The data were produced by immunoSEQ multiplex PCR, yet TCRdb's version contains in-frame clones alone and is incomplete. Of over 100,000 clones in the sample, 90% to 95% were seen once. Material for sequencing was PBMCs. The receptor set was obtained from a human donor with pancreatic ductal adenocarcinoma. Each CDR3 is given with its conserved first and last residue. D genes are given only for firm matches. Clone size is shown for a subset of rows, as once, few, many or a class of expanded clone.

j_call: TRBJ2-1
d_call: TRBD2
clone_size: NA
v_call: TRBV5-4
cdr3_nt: TGTGCCAGCAGCTTGGGGAGACTAGCGGGAGAGGATGAGCAGTTCTTC
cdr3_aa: CASSLGRLAGEDEQFF

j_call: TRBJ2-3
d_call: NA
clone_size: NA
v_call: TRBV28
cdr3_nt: TGTGCCAGCCTGAGGGCAGGGAGGTATACGCAGTATTTT
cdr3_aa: CASLRAGRYTQYF

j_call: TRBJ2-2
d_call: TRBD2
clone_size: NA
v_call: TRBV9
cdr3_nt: TGTGCCAGCAGCGTCGGGACTAGTGGTCTGGTGGGGGAGCTGTTTTTT
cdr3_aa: CASSVGTSGLVGELFF

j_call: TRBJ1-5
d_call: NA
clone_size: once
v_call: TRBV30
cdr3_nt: TGTGCCTGGAGTGCCGCGGCAGTTAGCAATCAGCCCCAGCATTTT
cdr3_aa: CAWSAAAVSNQPQHF

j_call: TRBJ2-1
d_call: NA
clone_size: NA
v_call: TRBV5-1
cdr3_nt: TGCGCCAGCAGCTTAGAACAGGGGGCTAGCGGGAGCCCTAACAATGAGCAGTTCTTC
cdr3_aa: CASSLEQGASGSPNNEQFF

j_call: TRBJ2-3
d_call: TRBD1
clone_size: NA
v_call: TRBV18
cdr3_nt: TGTGCCAGCTCACCGGGACAGGGCACAGATACGCAGTATTTT
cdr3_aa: CASSPGQGTDTQYF

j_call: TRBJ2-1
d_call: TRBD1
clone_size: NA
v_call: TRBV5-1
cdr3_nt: TGCGCCAGCAGCTTTACCACCGGGACAGGGGTGAGGAATGAGCAGTTCTTC
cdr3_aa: CASSFTTGTGVRNEQFF

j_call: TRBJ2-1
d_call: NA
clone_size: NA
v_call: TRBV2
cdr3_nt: TGTGCCAGCAGTGAGTACAGGGGGCGCGCTAGCGGGGTTGAGCAGTTCTTC
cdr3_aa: CASSEYRGRASGVEQFF

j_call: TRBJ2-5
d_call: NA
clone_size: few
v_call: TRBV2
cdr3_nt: TGTGCCAGCAGTGAAGTAGACTCAATTTCGGGGACCCAGTACTTC
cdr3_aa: CASSEVDSISGTQYF

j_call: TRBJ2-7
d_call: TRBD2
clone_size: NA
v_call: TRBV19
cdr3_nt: TGTGCCAGTAGTGTCGGACTAGTCGGCGAGCAGTACTTC
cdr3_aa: CASSVGLVGEQYF

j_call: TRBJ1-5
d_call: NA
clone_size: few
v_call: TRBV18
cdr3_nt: TGTGCCAGCTCACCCTCGACTGATAATCAGCCCCAGCATTTT
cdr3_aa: CASSPSTDNQPQHF

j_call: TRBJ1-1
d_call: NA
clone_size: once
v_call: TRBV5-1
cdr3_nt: TGCGCCAGCAGCCCCGGTGGAGGTTGGGACACTGAAGCTTTCTTT
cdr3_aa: CASSPGGGWDTEAFF

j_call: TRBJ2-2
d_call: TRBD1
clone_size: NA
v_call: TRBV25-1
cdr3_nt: TGTGCCAGCATGACAGGGGTGACCGGGGAGCTGTTTTTT
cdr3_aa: CASMTGVTGELFF

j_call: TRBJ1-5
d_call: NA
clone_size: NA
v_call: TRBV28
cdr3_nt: TGTGCCAGCAGGGTGACTAATCAGCCCCAGCATTTT
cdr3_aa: CASRVTNQPQHF

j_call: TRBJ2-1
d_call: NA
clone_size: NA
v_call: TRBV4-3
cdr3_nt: TGCGCCAGCAGCCAAGATAGCGGAAGCTACAATGAGCAGTTCTTC
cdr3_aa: CASSQDSGSYNEQFF

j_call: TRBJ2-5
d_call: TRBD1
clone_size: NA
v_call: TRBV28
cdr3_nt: TGTGCCAGCAGTTCCCGGACAGGGGGCGAAGAAGAGACCCAGTACTTC
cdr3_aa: CASSSRTGGEEETQYF

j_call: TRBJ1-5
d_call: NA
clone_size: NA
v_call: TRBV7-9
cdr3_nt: TGTGCCAGCAGCTCCCAGACGGAGCTTAATCAGCCCCAGCATTTT
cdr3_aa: CASSSQTELNQPQHF

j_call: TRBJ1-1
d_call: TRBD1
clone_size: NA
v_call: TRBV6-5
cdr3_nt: TGTGCCAGCAGTTTTGGACAGGGCACCACTGAAGCTTTCTTT
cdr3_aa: CASSFGQGTTEAFF

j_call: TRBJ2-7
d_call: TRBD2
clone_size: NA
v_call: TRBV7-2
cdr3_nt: TGTGCCAGCAGGCTGACTAGCGGATTGGGGGAGCAGTACTTC
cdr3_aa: CASRLTSGLGEQYF

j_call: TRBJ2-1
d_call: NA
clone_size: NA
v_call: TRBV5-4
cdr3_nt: TGTGCCAGCAGCGCGGCCTATGAGCAGTTCTTC
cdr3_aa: CASSAAYEQFF

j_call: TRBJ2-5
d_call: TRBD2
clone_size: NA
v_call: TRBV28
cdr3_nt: TGTGCCAGCAGTACCAGCGGGAGTGTGGAGACCCAGTACTTC
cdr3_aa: CASSTSGSVETQYF

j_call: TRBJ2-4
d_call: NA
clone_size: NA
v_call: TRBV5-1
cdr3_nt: TGCGCCAGCAGCTTGGAGTCGGGGTTCCGGCAAAACATTCAGTACTTC
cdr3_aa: CASSLESGFRQNIQYF

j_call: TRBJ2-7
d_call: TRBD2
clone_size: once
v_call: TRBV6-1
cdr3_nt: TGTGCCACCGAGGGACTAGCGGGCTTCTACGAGCAGTACTTC
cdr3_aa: CATEGLAGFYEQYF

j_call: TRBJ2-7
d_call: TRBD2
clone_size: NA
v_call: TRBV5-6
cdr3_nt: TGTGCCAGCAGCCAGCTCCTCGGGGGGTACGAGCAGTACTTC
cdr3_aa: CASSQLLGGYEQYF

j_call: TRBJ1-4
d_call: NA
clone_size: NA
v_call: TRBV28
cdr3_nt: TGTGCCAGCAGTTTAAGGCGGGAAAAACTGTTTTTT
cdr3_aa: CASSLRREKLFF

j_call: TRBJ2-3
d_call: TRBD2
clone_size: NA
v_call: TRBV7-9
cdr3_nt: TGTGCCAGCAGCTTATTGACTAGCGGGGATACGCAGTATTTT
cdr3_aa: CASSLLTSGDTQYF

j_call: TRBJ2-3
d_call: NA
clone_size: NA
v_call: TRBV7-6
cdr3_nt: TGTGCCAGCAGCTCGGACTCCGTCAAGTATTTT
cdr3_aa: CASSSDSVKYF

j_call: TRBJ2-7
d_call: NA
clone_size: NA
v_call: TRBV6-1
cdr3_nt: TGTGCCAGCAGTGACCCGGGAAGCTCCTACGAGCAGTACTTC
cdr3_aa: CASSDPGSSYEQYF

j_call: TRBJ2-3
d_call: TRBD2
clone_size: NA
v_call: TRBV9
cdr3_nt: TGTGCCAGCAGTCAACCAGCGGGAAAACACACAGATACGCAGTATTTT
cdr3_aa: CASSQPAGKHTDTQYF

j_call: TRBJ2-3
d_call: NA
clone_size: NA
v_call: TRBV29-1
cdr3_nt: TGCAGCGTTGACCTAGCTAGCACAGATACGCAGTATTTT
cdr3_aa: CSVDLASTDTQYF

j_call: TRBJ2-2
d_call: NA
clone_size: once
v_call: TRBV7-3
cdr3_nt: TGTGCCAGCAGCGTACTCGGGACCGGGGAGCTGTTTTTT
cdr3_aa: CASSVLGTGELFF

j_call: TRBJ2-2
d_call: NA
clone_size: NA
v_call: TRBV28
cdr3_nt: TGTGCCAGCAGCGGGAGGAGGACAGGGAGAACCGGGGAGCTGTTTTTT
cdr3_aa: CASSGRRTGRTGELFF

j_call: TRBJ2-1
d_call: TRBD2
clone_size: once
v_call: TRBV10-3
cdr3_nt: TGTGCCATCAGTACAGCGGGAGGTGGCAATGAGCAGTTCTTC
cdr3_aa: CAISTAGGGNEQFF

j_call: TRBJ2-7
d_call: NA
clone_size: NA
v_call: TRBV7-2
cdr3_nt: TGTGCCAGCAGCCCAGGATCTACCATAATTTACGAGCAGTACTTC
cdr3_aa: CASSPGSTIIYEQYF

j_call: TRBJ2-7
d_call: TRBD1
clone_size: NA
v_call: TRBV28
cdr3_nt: TGTGCCAGCAGTTTGAAGGGGGCTAAGGACGAGCAGTACTTC
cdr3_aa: CASSLKGAKDEQYF

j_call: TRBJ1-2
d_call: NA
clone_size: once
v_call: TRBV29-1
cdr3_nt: TGCAGCGTTGATGTAAGGGGCGGGGAGTATGGCTACACCTTC
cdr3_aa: CSVDVRGGEYGYTF

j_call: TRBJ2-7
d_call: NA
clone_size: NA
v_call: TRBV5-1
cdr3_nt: TGCGCCAGCAGCTTGGGACAGACGACCTACGAGCAGTACTTC
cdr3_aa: CASSLGQTTYEQYF

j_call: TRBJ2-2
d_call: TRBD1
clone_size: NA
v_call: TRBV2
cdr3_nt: TGTGCCAGCAGGTTGACAGGGTGGGAGCTGTTTTTT
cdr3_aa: CASRLTGWELFF

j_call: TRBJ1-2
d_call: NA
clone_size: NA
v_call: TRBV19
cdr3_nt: TGTGCCAGTAGTAGGGAGGAGGGCTATGGCTACACCTTC
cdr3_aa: CASSREEGYGYTF

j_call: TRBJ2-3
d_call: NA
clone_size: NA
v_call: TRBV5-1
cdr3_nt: TGCGCCAGCAGCTGGGGCAGAAGCAGCACAGATACGCAGTATTTT
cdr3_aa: CASSWGRSSTDTQYF

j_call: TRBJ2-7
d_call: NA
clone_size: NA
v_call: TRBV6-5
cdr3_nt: TGTGCCAGCAGTTACTCAAGGGGAACCGCCTACGAGCAGTACTTC
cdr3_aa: CASSYSRGTAYEQYF

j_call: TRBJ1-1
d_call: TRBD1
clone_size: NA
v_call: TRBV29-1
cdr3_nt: TGCAGCGTTTCAGACAGGGCACTCACTGAAGCTTTCTTT
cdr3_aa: CSVSDRALTEAFF

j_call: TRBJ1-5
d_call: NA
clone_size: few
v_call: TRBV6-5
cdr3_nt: TGTGCCAGCAGCCTAGGGGAAAGCAATCAGCCCCAGCATTTT
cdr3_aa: CASSLGESNQPQHF

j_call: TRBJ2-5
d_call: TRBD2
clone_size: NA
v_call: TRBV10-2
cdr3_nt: TGCGCCAGCAGTTCCGGGACTAGTGGGCGCGGTCGGTACTTC
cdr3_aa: CASSSGTSGRGRYF

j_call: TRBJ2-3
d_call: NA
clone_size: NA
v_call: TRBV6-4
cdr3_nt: TGTGCCAGCAGTGATGGAGCGGACACAGATACGCAGTATTTT
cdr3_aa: CASSDGADTDTQYF

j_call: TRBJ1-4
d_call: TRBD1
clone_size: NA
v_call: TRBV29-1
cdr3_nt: TGCAGCGTCAAGGGGGCGGGTAATGAAAAACTGTTTTTT
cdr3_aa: CSVKGAGNEKLFF

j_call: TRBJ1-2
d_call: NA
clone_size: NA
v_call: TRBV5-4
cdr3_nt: TGTGCCAGCAGCTTGGGACAGGTTTCTTATGGCTACACCTTC
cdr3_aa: CASSLGQVSYGYTF

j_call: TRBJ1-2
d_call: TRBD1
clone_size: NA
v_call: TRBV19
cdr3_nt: TGTGCCAGTAGTATAATGGGACAGGGCGGCTATGGCTACACCTTC
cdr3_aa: CASSIMGQGGYGYTF

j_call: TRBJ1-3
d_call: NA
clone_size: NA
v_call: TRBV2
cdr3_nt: TGTGCCAGCAGACGCGGCTCTGGAAACACCATATATTTT
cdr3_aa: CASRRGSGNTIYF

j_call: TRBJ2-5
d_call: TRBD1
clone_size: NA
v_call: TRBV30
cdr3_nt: TGTGCCTGGAAGGGGGACAGGAAAGAGACCCAGTACTTC
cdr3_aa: CAWKGDRKETQYF

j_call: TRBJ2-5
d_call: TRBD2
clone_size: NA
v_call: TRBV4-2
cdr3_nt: TGTGCCAGCAGCCAATACCTGTCCAAGGTTGTAGCGGGAGACGAGACCCAGTACTTC
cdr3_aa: CASSQYLSKVVAGDETQYF

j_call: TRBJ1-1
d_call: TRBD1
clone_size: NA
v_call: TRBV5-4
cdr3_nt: TGTGCCAGCAGCTCCGACCTGACAGGGGGGAACACTGAAGCTTTCTTT
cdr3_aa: CASSSDLTGGNTEAFF

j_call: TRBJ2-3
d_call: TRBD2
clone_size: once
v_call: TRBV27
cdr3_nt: TGTGCCAGCAGTTTATCGCGTGCGGGAGGGTCAGATACGCAGTATTTT
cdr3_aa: CASSLSRAGGSDTQYF

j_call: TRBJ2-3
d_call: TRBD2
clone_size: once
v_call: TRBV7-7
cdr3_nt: TGTGCTAGCAGCTCGGGACTAGCGGGTGGCACAGATACGCAGTATTTT
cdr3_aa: CASSSGLAGGTDTQYF